This T cell receptor (beta chain) comes out of a study of T cell repertoires in cytomegalovirus infection. Study results and limitations: HLA-C-restricted CMV-specific TCR beta clonotypes prevailed in the ex vivo response.

Germline-derived CDR1 and CDR2 are LGHNA and YSLEER. V lost 0 bases, J lost 8 bases, and 23 bases lay in between. The CDR3 is 19 residues long. Each CDR3 protein gets one entry after TCRdb re-called the reads with MiXCR. There are about 110,000 distinct CDR3 sequences in the sample; about 30% occur only once, and around 41% lies in the top ten. With respect to this clonotype: What it binds is not known.

This sequence was found in a human donor in good health (CMV status not recorded). Some clones in this sample may be carry-over from other donors' samples. Sequences were derived from CD8+ T cells from cultured PBMCs, sampled from culture after CMV antigen stimulation. This sequence joins TRBV4-3 and TRBJ1-6, with D perhaps matching TRBD1 (6 bases). The CDR3 coding sequence is TGCGCCAGCAGCCAAGATTTTTTTGTCGGGCAGGGGAATTATTCACCCCTCCACTTT. It encodes CASSQDFFVGQGNYSPLHF.